These 17 T cell receptor beta chains were all obtained from the same sample, sequenced in a study of blood T cell repertoires in COVID-19. Clones were sequenced by immunoSEQ multiplex PCR, and TCRdb holds only the in-frame ones, with some missing. Of 55,000 to 80,000 clones detected, approximately 86% appear once; the ten largest clones hold approximately 12%. The sequencing sample was made of peripheral blood. The receptors originated from a human donor in a cohort sampled during active COVID-19.

V gene TRBV2 combines with J gene TRBJ1-4; D perhaps matches TRBD1 (5 bases). CDR1 and CDR2 (germline): SNHLY, FYNNEI. The CDR3 loop spans 14 amino acids. V was cut by 3 bases and J by 8 bases, with 13 bases left in between. CDR3 coding DNA: TGTGCCAGCAGTGATCCTCATGGGGGGGAAAAACTGTTTTTT. This codes for CASSDPHGGEKLFF.

This clone was detected once. The chain links TRBV7-3 to TRBJ2-5, with D perhaps matching TRBD1 (6 bases). Germline V gene sequence: CDR1 SGHTA, CDR2 FQGTGA. V was pared by 5 bases and J by 4 bases, with 11 bases between. The CDR3 is 13 amino acids. CDR3 coding DNA: TGTGCCAGCAGCAGATTAGGGGGAGAGACCCAGTACTTC. Translation: CASSRLGGETQYF.

This clone has only one observation. V gene TRBV11-2 combines with J gene TRBJ1-2; 9 bases line up with TRBD1. The CDR3 is made up of 16 amino acids. V dropped 5 bases and J dropped 12; count of bases not matched to a gene: 19. Germline lookup yields CDR1 SGHAT and CDR2 FQNNGV. CDR3 coding DNA: TGTGCCAGCAGCGACAGGGCCCGGGACAGGGTCGGGGGCCACACCTTC. Translated, it gives CASSDRARDRVGGHTF.

This rearrangement joins TRBV5-1 to TRBJ1-2; 7 bases agree with TRBD1. Germline CDR1 is SGHRS and CDR2 is YFSETQ. V lost 3 bases to trimming and J lost 8 bases; unmatched junction nucleotides: 13. This CDR3 has 15 residues. The CDR3 DNA sequence: TGCGCCAGCAGCTGGACAGGAGCCACCCATGGAGGCTACACCTTC. The encoded protein is CASSWTGATHGGYTF.

This clone was seen a handful of times. The chain is built from TRBV18 and TRBJ2-1; possibly TRBD1 for D (5 bases). Trimming stripped 8 bases from V and 0 bases from J, with 8 bases between. CDR1 and CDR2 (germline): KGHSH, LQKENI. The CDR3 extends over 13 amino acids. This chain's CDR3 is CASTTGSYNEQFF. The DNA of the CDR3 is TGTGCCAGCACAACAGGCTCCTACAATGAGCAGTTCTTC.

This chain connects TRBV9 to TRBJ1-4, with D uncertain. This CDR3 comprises 17 residues. V lost 3 bases, J lost 4 bases, and 19 bases lay in between. Looked up from germline, CDR1 is SGDLS and CDR2 is YYNGEE. As DNA, the CDR3 is TGTGCCAGCAGCGGAAGTGCTTTGGGCTCCAATAATGAAAAACTGTTTTTT. Amino acids: CASSGSALGSNNEKLFF.

The chain combines TRBV6-1 with TRBJ2-3, with D maybe TRBD1 (5 bases). V lost 4 bases and J 3 bases, leaving 17 bases between the germline ends. CDR3 length equals 16 residues. The germline gives CDR1 MNHNS, CDR2 SASEGT. CDR3 coding DNA: TGTGCCAGCAGTGTCTTGACAGCCGAATTGACAGATACGCAGTATTTT. Amino acids: CASSVLTAELTDTQYF.

The chain links TRBV5-6 to TRBJ2-1, with unresolved D. V lost 0 bases and J lost 6, with 10 bases in between. The CDR3 has 14 amino acids. Germline CDR1 SGHDT, CDR2 YYEEEE. CDR3 protein: CASSLGILINEQFF. Written as DNA, the CDR3 is TGTGCCAGCAGCTTGGGTATCCTTATCAATGAGCAGTTCTTC.

V and J are TRBV29-1 and TRBJ2-1; unclear D gene. Trimming shortened V by 3 bases and J by 13 bases, and 7 bases separated the two germline ends. Germline assignment: CDR1 SQVTM and CDR2 ANQGSEA. The CDR3 is made up of 9 amino acids. The CDR3 DNA reads TGCAGCGTTGATACAGATCAGTTCTTC. The encoded protein is CSVDTDQFF.

The chain recombines TRBV24-1 with TRBJ2-2; D is possibly TRBD2 (5 bases). CDR3 length: 17 amino acids. Trimming removed 1 base from V and 6 bases from J, with 17 bases in between. Germline CDR1 reads KGHDR; CDR2 reads SFDVKD. CDR3 nucleotide sequence: TGTGCCACCAGTGATTTAGGGAGAGGGTTCAACGCCGGGGAGCTGTTTTTT. It encodes CATSDLGRGFNAGELFF.

This chain links TRBV6-5 with TRBJ2-5, with a possible D match to TRBD1 (8 bases). Germline values: CDR1 MNHEY, CDR2 SVGAGI. Trimming left V 7 bases short and J 3 bases short, with 18 bases between. The CDR3 extends over 15 amino acids. For the CDR3, the DNA is TGTGCCAGCATAGGGCAGGGGGCGGGAGAAGAGACCCAGTACTTC. It codes for CASIGQGAGEETQYF.

The CDR3 nucleotides are TGTGCCAGCAACCCGGGGGGGAGCTCCTACAATGAGCAGTTCTTC. Translated, it gives CASNPGGSSYNEQFF. The chain links TRBV7-9 to TRBJ2-1; the match to TRBD2 covers 8 bases. J lost 0 bases, V lost 7 bases, and 5 bases had no gene match. CDR3 size: 15 residues. The germline gives CDR1 SEHNR, CDR2 FQNEAQ (reference sequence).

This chain links TRBV7-2 with TRBJ2-7, with D unclear. With 1 base removed from V and 5 bases from J, the gap between germline ends came to 12 bases. Germline V CDR1 and CDR2: SGHTA, FQGNSA. This CDR3 spans 14 amino acids. CDR3 sequence: CASSLGVATDEQYF. CDR3 nucleotide sequence: TGTGCCAGCAGCTTAGGCGTAGCCACGGACGAGCAGTACTTC.

This sequence joins TRBV4-1 and TRBJ1-2; possible D gene TRBD1, 5 bases. V was trimmed by 5 bases and J by 1 base, leaving 14 bases between them. CDR1 is MGHRA, CDR2 YSYEKL, per germline. CDR3 length: 15 amino acids. The CDR3 protein is CASSTGPRDNYGYTF. The CDR3 DNA sequence: TGCGCCAGCAGCACAGGACCAAGGGATAACTATGGCTACACCTTC.

The V and J genes are TRBV19 and TRBJ2-7; 10 positions agree with TRBD2. CDR3 length: 13 amino acids. V was clipped by 5 bases and J by 4 bases; unmatched bases: 2. Germline values: CDR1 LNHDA, CDR2 SQIVND (reference sequence). CDR3: CASSSSGGYEQYF. Here the CDR3 DNA reads TGTGCCAGTAGTTCTAGCGGGGGTTACGAGCAGTACTTC.

The V and J genes are TRBV5-1 and TRBJ2-4, with 10 bases aligning to TRBD2. This CDR3 has 16 residues. Germline-derived CDR1 and CDR2 are SGHRS and YFSETQ. After removal of 0 bases from V and 6 bases from J, the junction contained 6 bases not matched to a gene. The CDR3, as DNA: TGCGCCAGCAGCTTGGCTCCGGGACTAGCGCTAAACATTCAGTACTTC. Translating gives CASSLAPGLALNIQYF.

The chain carries TRBV5-1 and TRBJ2-3; 8 bases fit TRBD2. Trimming cost V 1 base and J 5 bases; bases outside gene matches: 6. The CDR3 loop spans 15 amino acids. From germline, CDR1 is SGHRS and CDR2 YFSETQ. The CDR3 reads CASSLTGLAVDTQYF. The CDR3 DNA is TGCGCCAGCAGCTTGACAGGACTAGCTGTAGATACGCAGTATTTT.